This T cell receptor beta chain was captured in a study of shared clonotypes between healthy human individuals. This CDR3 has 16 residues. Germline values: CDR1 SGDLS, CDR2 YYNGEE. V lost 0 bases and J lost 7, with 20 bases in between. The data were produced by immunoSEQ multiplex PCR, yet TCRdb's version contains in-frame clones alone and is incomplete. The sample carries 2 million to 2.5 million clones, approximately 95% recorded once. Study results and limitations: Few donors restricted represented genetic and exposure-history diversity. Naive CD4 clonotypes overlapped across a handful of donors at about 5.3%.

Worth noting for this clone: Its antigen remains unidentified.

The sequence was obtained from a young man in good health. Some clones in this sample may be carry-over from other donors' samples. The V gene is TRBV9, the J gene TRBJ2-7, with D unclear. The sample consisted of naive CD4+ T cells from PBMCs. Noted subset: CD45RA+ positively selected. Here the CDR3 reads CASSVELRAIMGEQYF. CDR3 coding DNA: TGTGCCAGCAGCGTAGAACTCCGAGCAATAATGGGGGAGCAGTACTTC.